The T cell receptor (beta chain) described here comes from a study of CD8 T cells in ankylosing spondylitis. Points from the study as a whole: Seemingly distinctive of ankylosing spondylitis blood was a TCR beta motif formed by eight highly homologous variants.

As to this clonotype: Its antigen is unknown.

This CDR3 is 16 amino acids long. Germline V gene data show CDR1 as MGHDK and CDR2 as SYGVNS. Trimming at V came to 4 bases and at J to 3 bases, leaving 4 bases not matched to a gene. One entry per CDR3 protein results from TCRdb running MiXCR on the 5' RACE reads. The sample has under 950,000 distinct CDR3 sequences, roughly 20% seen once. The chain has TRBV25-1 and TRBJ2-4, with 12 bases matching TRBD2. This clonotype was obtained from a male donor with ankylosing spondylitis. Sequenced material: blood, either unsorted or a sorted T cell fraction (not recorded which). CDR3 region: CASSVMTSGGKNIQYF. CDR3 sequence (DNA): TGTGCCAGCAGTGTTATGACTAGCGGGGGCAAAAACATTCAGTACTTC. The full variable domain, with the rest looked up from reference TRBV25-1 and TRBJ2-4, is EADIYQTPRYLVIGTGKKITLECSQTMGHDKMYWYQQDPGMELHLIHYSYGVNSTEKGDLSSESTVSRIRTEHFPLTLESARPSHTSQYLCASSVMTSGGKNIQYFGAGTRLSVL.